This is a list of T cell receptor beta chains from one sample in a study of blood T cell repertoires in COVID-19. Sequencing was performed with immunoSEQ multiplex PCR; in TCRdb, only in-frame clones are kept and a portion is missing. The sample includes under 350,000 clones, 85% to 90% of them seen just once. Material for sequencing was peripheral blood. These receptors all stem from a human donor in a cohort sampled during active COVID-19. CDR3s include the opening cysteine and the closing phenylalanine or tryptophan. D genes are given only for firm matches. Expanded clones get a size class; other rows say once, few or many, or leave the size out.

TRBV18	TRBJ1-6	14	-	TRBD1	CASSRDRPNSPLHF	TGTGCCAGCTCCCGGGACAGGCCGAATTCACCCCTCCACTTT
TRBV14	TRBJ1-5	13	medium-sized	TRBD1	CASSLTGFQPQHF	TGTGCCAGCAGCCTGACAGGGTTTCAGCCCCAGCATTTT
TRBV5-1	TRBJ1-4	14	-	-	CASSVGPQREKLFF	TGCGCCAGCAGCGTGGGCCCTCAGAGGGAAAAACTGTTTTTT
TRBV18	TRBJ2-7	14	-	-	CASSPNYQGTGQYF	TGTGCCAGCTCACCCAATTACCAGGGTACCGGGCAGTACTTC
TRBV3-1/TRBV3-2	TRBJ2-3	15	few	TRBD2	CASSGSGSSGDTQYF	TGTGCCAGCAGCGGTAGCGGGAGTTCTGGAGATACGCAGTATTTT
TRBV6-5	TRBJ2-2	13	-	-	CASSVGQIGELFF	TGTGCCAGCAGCGTCGGACAGATCGGGGAGCTGTTTTTT
TRBV11-2	TRBJ1-3	13	-	-	CASTAGGVGTIYF	TGTGCCAGCACCGCGGGAGGGGTGGGCACCATATATTTT
TRBV13	TRBJ2-5	16	-	TRBD2	CASSSSLAGGQETQYF	TGTGCCAGCAGCTCCTCCTTAGCGGGGGGACAAGAGACCCAGTACTTC
TRBV5-1	TRBJ2-2	17	-	-	CASSLALDSSNTGELFF	TGCGCCAGCAGCTTGGCTTTGGACAGCTCGAACACCGGGGAGCTGTTTTTT
TRBV5-1	TRBJ2-3	17	-	TRBD1	CASSWGRGQGGADTQYF	TGCGCCAGCAGCTGGGGCAGGGGGCAAGGGGGAGCAGATACGCAGTATTTT
TRBV2	TRBJ2-5	16	few	-	CASSARGGQIPETQYF	TGTGCCAGCAGTGCCCGAGGCGGTCAGATACCAGAGACCCAGTACTTC
TRBV6-2/TRBV6-3	TRBJ1-1	16	-	-	CASSYSGGFRGTEAFF	TGTGCCAGCAGTTACTCAGGAGGGTTTCGGGGGACTGAAGCTTTCTTT
TRBV18	TRBJ2-1	17	-	TRBD1	CASSLRDRGISYNEQFF	TGTGCCAGCTCACTACGAGACAGGGGGATCTCCTACAATGAGCAGTTCTTC
TRBV12-5	TRBJ2-7	16	-	TRBD1	CASGLGQGSRHREQYF	TGTGCTAGTGGTTTAGGACAGGGTAGTAGACATCGCGAGCAGTACTTC
TRBV18	TRBJ1-1	17	few	TRBD1	CASSRRQGGDLNTEAFF	TGTGCCAGCTCACGAAGACAGGGGGGCGATTTGAACACTGAAGCTTTCTTT
TRBV5-1	TRBJ1-1	14	-	-	CASSFTGTDTEAFF	TGCGCCAGCAGCTTTACAGGGACGGACACTGAAGCTTTCTTT
TRBV7-2	TRBJ2-1	15	-	-	CASSFSGSSYNEQFF	TGTGCCAGCAGCTTTAGTGGGAGCTCCTACAATGAGCAGTTCTTC
TRBV19	TRBJ2-7	14	-	-	CASSPSGFAYEQYF	TGTGCCAGTTCCCCGAGCGGGTTTGCCTACGAGCAGTACTTC
TRBV28	TRBJ2-2	12	-	-	CASSSGVGELFF	TGTGCCAGCAGTTCGGGGGTCGGGGAGCTGTTTTTT
TRBV7-9	TRBJ2-1	15	-	-	CASSLVGRGYNEQFF	TGTGCCAGCAGCTTAGTCGGGAGAGGCTACAATGAGCAGTTCTTC
TRBV11-2	TRBJ2-5	14	-	-	CASSSGTPRETQYF	TGTGCCAGCAGCTCCGGGACACCGCGTGAGACCCAGTACTTC
TRBV5-6	TRBJ2-3	15	-	-	CASTYRGGRGDTQYF	TGTGCCAGCACCTATAGGGGGGGCCGGGGAGATACGCAGTATTTT
TRBV28	TRBJ2-7	12	-	-	CASSYAQYEQYF	TGTGCCAGCTCCTATGCCCAATACGAGCAGTACTTC
TRBV7-3	TRBJ2-1	16	-	TRBD2	CASSLIPGRAGNEQFF	TGTGCCAGCAGCTTAATTCCCGGGAGGGCGGGCAATGAGCAGTTCTTC
TRBV7-9	TRBJ1-5	15	-	TRBD1	CASSPAGTANQPQHF	TGTGCCAGCTCCCCGGCCGGGACAGCTAATCAGCCCCAGCATTTT
TRBV29-1	TRBJ2-1	14	-	-	CSVGRTLYDNEQFF	TGCAGCGTTGGGAGGACCCTATATGACAATGAGCAGTTCTTC
TRBV29-1	TRBJ2-7	14	-	TRBD2	CSVELSGGTYEQYF	TGCAGCGTTGAACTTAGCGGGGGAACCTACGAGCAGTACTTC
TRBV7-9	TRBJ1-6	15	once	TRBD1	CASSSYRGRVSPLHF	TGTGCCAGCAGCTCCTACAGGGGGCGGGTTTCACCCCTCCACTTT
TRBV6-2/TRBV6-3	TRBJ2-4	14	-	-	CASSRAGTNNIQYF	TGTGCCAGCAGTCGCGCAGGGACAAATAACATTCAGTACTTC
TRBV7-2	TRBJ2-2	15	-	TRBD2	CASSFSGGRTGELFF	TGTGCCAGCAGCTTTAGCGGGGGGCGCACCGGGGAGCTGTTTTTT
TRBV5-6	TRBJ2-5	14	once	-	CASSSPGLQETQYF	TGTGCCAGCAGCTCGCCTGGACTTCAAGAGACCCAGTACTTC
TRBV30	TRBJ1-3	12	-	-	CACPVPGNTIYF	TGTGCCTGCCCGGTCCCTGGAAACACCATATATTTT